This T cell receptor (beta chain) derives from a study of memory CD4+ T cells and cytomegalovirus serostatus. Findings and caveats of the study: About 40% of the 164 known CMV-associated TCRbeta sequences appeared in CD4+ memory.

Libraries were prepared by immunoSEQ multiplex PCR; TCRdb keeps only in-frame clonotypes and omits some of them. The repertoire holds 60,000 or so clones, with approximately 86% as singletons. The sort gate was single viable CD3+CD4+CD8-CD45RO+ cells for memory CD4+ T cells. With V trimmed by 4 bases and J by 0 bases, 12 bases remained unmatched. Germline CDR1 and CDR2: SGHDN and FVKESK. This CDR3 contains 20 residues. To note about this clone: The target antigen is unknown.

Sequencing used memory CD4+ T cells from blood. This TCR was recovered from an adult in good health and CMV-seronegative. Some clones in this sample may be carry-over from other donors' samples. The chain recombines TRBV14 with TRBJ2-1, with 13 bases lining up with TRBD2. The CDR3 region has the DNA TGTGCCAGCAGCCGTGGACTAGCGGGAGTAAGGGGGGGCTCCTACAATGAGCAGTTCTTC. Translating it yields CASSRGLAGVRGGSYNEQFF.